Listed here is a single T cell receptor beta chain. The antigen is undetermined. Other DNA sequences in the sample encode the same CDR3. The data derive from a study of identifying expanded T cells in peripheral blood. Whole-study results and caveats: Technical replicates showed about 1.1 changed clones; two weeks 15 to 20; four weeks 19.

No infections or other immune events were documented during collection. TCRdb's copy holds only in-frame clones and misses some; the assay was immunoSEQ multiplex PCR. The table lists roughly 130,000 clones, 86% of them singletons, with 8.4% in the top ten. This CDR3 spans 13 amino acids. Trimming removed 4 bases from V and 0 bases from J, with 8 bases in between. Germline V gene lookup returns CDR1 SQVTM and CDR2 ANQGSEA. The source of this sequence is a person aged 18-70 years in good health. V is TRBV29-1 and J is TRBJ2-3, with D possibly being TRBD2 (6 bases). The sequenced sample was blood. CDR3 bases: TGCAGCGTTGCGAGCGGGAGCACAGATACGCAGTATTTT. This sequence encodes CSVASGSTDTQYF.